This TCR beta chain emerged from a study of PD-L1 blockade in urothelial cancer. On the study more broadly: Patients with male sex and bladder-origin urothelial cancer accounted for about nine tenths of the roughly 29 enrolled.

This clone was observed a few times. The CDR3 sequence is 11 residues long. The germline V gene encodes CDR1 MNHNY and CDR2 SVGAGI (reference sequence). Trimming pared 6 bases from V and 3 bases from J, leaving 6 bases between. Sequencing used immunoSEQ multiplex PCR; TCRdb keeps in-frame clones, though not all of them. The sample lists about 90,000 clones, less than 85% occurring once. Indicated time point: peripheral blood 6 weeks after treatment start. It was locally advanced or metastatic urothelial carcinoma that patients had. The rearrangement joins TRBV6-6 to TRBJ2-7; D call uncertain. Sequencing was performed on PBMCs, taken around atezolizumab (anti-PD-L1) treatment. The TCR was taken from a man between 65 and 85 years old with urothelial cancer. CDR3 in amino acids: CASSPNYEQYF. The CDR3 DNA reads as TGTGCCAGCAGCCCCAACTACGAGCAGTACTTC.